Following are 24 T cell receptor beta chains from one sample sequenced in a study of blood T cell repertoires in COVID-19. Method: immunoSEQ multiplex PCR; TCRdb's copy keeps in-frame clones and lacks some. The sample lists around 250,000 clones; under 85% were seen once. Sequencing was performed on peripheral blood. All receptors come from a man aged 25 to 40 who had recovered from COVID-19.

This clone has more than one count but fewer than ten. The V call is TRBV5-1, the J call TRBJ1-2; the match to TRBD1 covers 9 bases. The trim removed 2 bases at V and 6 bases at J, leaving 2 bases unmatched. Per the germline V gene, CDR1 is SGHRS and CDR2 is YFSETQ. This CDR3 is built from 13 residues. The CDR3 DNA reads as TGCGCCAGCAGCTTAGGGACAGGGAATGGCTACACCTTC. It specifies CASSLGTGNGYTF.

The gene calls are TRBV19 and TRBJ1-2; no firm D call. Germline V gene sequence: CDR1 LNHDA, CDR2 SQIVND (reference sequence). CDR3 length: 12 amino acids. V was trimmed by 6 bases and J by 3 bases, leaving 8 bases between them. CDR3 sequence: CASSDRDYGYTF. The CDR3 nucleotides are TGTGCCAGTAGCGACCGGGACTATGGCTACACCTTC.

The V gene is TRBV15, the J gene TRBJ1-1; TRBD1 matches at 7 bases. The V gene end was trimmed by 5 bases and the J gene end by 1 base; junction bases not matched to a gene: 7. CDR3 size: 15 residues. Per germline, CDR1 LNHNV and CDR2 YYDKDF (reference sequence). This CDR3 reads CATSPRTGANTEAFF. The CDR3 DNA follows: TGTGCCACCAGCCCCAGGACAGGAGCGAACACTGAAGCTTTCTTT.

The chain links TRBV9 to TRBJ2-3, with D tentatively TRBD1 (6 bases). Germline V gene data show CDR1 as SGDLS and CDR2 as YYNGEE. Trimming cost V 2 bases and J 8 bases, with 15 bases left between them. The CDR3 is made up of 14 amino acids. The CDR3 DNA reads TGTGCCAGCAGCGTGGGGGCCTCGCAGGGTACGCAGTATTTT. This sequence encodes CASSVGASQGTQYF. The full variable domain, in which reference TRBV9 and TRBJ2-3 provide the parts outside the CDR3, is DSGVTQTPKHLITATGQRVTLRCSPRSGDLSVYWYQQSLDQGLQFLIQYYNGEERAKGNILERFSAQQFPDLHSELNLSSLELGDSALYFCASSVGASQGTQYFGPGTRLTVL.

The V gene is TRBV7-8, the J gene TRBJ2-4, with 11 bases aligning to TRBD2. V shed 4 bases, J shed 8 bases, and the junction held 7 bases outside the gene matches. The CDR3 has 15 amino acids. The germline V gene encodes CDR1 SGHVS and CDR2 FQNEAQ. Here the CDR3 DNA reads TGTGCCAGCAGCTCAATAGCGGGGGGGCTGTACATTCAGTACTTC. Protein sequence: CASSSIAGGLYIQYF.

The chain links TRBV2 to TRBJ2-2; possibly TRBD1 for D (5 bases). CDR1 SNHLY and CDR2 FYNNEI come from the germline V gene. The CDR3 spans 13 residues. V lost 5 bases to trimming and J lost 4 bases, with 8 bases between them. The CDR3 spells CASSSDITGELFF. The CDR3 DNA sequence: TGTGCCAGCAGTTCGGACATCACCGGGGAGCTGTTTTTT.

The rearrangement uses TRBV12-2 and TRBJ2-3; no check of the table's D call, TRBD2, against the DNA was made. TRBV12-2 is a listed pseudogene. This CDR3 is built from 18 residues. The CDR3 nucleotides read TGTGCAAGTCGCTCAAGGACTAGCGGGGGGATTAGCACAGATACGCAGTATTTT. This codes for CASRSRTSGGISTDTQYF.

V usage is TRBV25-1 and J usage is TRBJ2-3; 10 nucleotides align to TRBD2. CDR3 length: 17 amino acids. V gave up 5 bases and J gave up 5 bases; unmatched junction bases: 13. The germline V gene has CDR1 MGHDK and CDR2 SYGVNS. CDR3 region: CASSRADQVAGGDTQYF. CDR3 bases: TGTGCCAGCAGTAGAGCCGACCAAGTAGCGGGGGGAGATACGCAGTATTTT.

The rearrangement joins TRBV6-5 to TRBJ2-7; 10 bases agree with TRBD1. The V gene's germline CDR1 is MNHEY and CDR2 SVGAGI. V lost 6 bases and J lost 6; bases outside the gene matches: 5. This CDR3 has 13 residues. The CDR3 reads CASRADRGLEQYV. CDR3 DNA: TGTGCCAGCAGAGCCGACAGGGGGCTCGAGCAGTACGTC.

This rearrangement joins TRBV21-1 to TRBJ2-2; TRBD1 reflects the table's D call only, with no check against the DNA. TRBV21-1 is assigned pseudogene status. The CDR3 loop spans 15 amino acids. The DNA for the CDR3 is TGTGCCAGCAGCACCGGACAGCAAAACACCGGGGAGCTGTTTTTT. Translation: CASSTGQQNTGELFF.

The chain joins TRBV4-1 to TRBJ1-5; the match to TRBD1 covers 11 bases. Germline CDR1 is MGHRA and CDR2 is YSYEKL. V was clipped by 1 base and J by 0 bases; unmatched bases: 8. There are 19 residues in the CDR3. CDR3 in amino acids: CASSQVGTGGNYSNQPQHF. The CDR3 DNA sequence: TGCGCCAGCAGCCAAGTAGGGACAGGGGGGAATTATAGCAATCAGCCCCAGCATTTT.

This clone appeared once. This chain connects TRBV27 to TRBJ1-1, with TRBD1 as a possible D gene (5 bases). This CDR3 has 14 residues. V lost 5 bases and J 3 bases, leaving 13 bases between the germline ends. CDR1 MNHEY and CDR2 SMNVEV come from the germline V gene (reference sequence). The CDR3 sequence: CASSPPDRYTEAFF. The CDR3 region has the DNA TGTGCCAGCAGTCCCCCCGACAGATACACTGAAGCTTTCTTT.

The rearrangement uses TRBV20-1 and TRBJ1-2; D not certain. With 1 base removed from V and 8 bases from J, the gap between germline ends came to 8 bases. The CDR3 sequence is 11 residues long. Germline V gene sequence: CDR1 DFQATT, CDR2 SNEGSKA (reference sequence). The CDR3 protein is CSARGGRGYTF. The CDR3 nucleotides read TGCAGTGCTAGAGGAGGGCGAGGCTACACCTTC.

The chain links TRBV2 to TRBJ1-5, with 8 bases fitting TRBD1. Germline values: CDR1 SNHLY, CDR2 FYNNEI. The CDR3 length is 14 residues. V lost 7 bases, J lost 6 bases, and 8 bases stayed unmatched. The CDR3 region is CASNGQGLGQPQHF. The CDR3 nucleotides read TGTGCCAGCAATGGACAGGGTCTAGGTCAGCCCCAGCATTTT.

The chain has TRBV28 and TRBJ1-4, with 7 bases lining up with TRBD1. J gave up 16 bases and V 2 bases, and 7 bases lay outside the gene matches. The CDR3 is made up of 12 amino acids. Germline V gene lookup returns CDR1 MDHEN and CDR2 SYDVKM. DNA for the CDR3: TGTGCCAGCAGTTTACAGGACAGGTTACCGTTTTTT. Translating gives CASSLQDRLPFF. Based on the CDR3 plus reference TRBV28 and TRBJ1-4, the full variable domain is DVKVTQSSRYLVKRTGEKVFLECVQDMDHENMFWYRQDPGLGLRLIYFSYDVKMKEKGDIPEGYSVSREKKERFSLILESASTNQTSMYLCASSLQDRLPFFGSGTQLSVL.

The chain joins TRBV5-5 to TRBJ2-1; tentative D call: TRBD2 (5 bases). This CDR3 spans 13 amino acids. Germline values: CDR1 SGHKS, CDR2 YYEKEE (reference sequence). Deletions cut 6 bases from V and 6 bases from J, with 13 bases between. The DNA for the CDR3 is TGTGCCAGCATAGAAACGGGGAGCAATGAGCAGTTCTTC. It codes for CASIETGSNEQFF.

This chain links TRBV6-5 with TRBJ2-7; 7 positions agree with TRBD2. Germline V gene sequence: CDR1 MNHEY, CDR2 SVGAGI. V shed 5 bases, J shed 3 bases, and the junction held 10 bases outside the gene matches. This CDR3 is 15 amino acids long. Written as DNA, the CDR3 is TGTGCCAGCAGTAGATACACCGGGACTAACTACGAGCAGTACTTC. The encoded protein is CASSRYTGTNYEQYF.

The V and J genes are TRBV5-4 and TRBJ1-1; possibly TRBD1 for D (5 bases). Between the trimmed V and J ends, which lost 1 base and 1 base, there was a span of 11 bases. Per the germline V gene, CDR1 is SGHNT and CDR2 is YYREEE (reference sequence). This CDR3 has 15 residues. CDR3 coding DNA: TGTGCCAGCAGCTTGCCGGGGAGGGGGAACACTGAAGCTTTCTTT. Protein: CASSLPGRGNTEAFF.

The V call is TRBV9, the J call TRBJ1-3; D not certain. Trimming removed 1 base from V and 4 bases from J, with 6 bases in between. The germline V gene has CDR1 SGDLS and CDR2 YYNGEE. This CDR3 spans 13 amino acids. The CDR3 reads CASSVSSGNTIYF. The CDR3 bases are TGTGCCAGCAGCGTATCTTCCGGAAACACCATATATTTT.

V usage is TRBV6-5 and J usage is TRBJ2-4; D gene ambiguous. With 6 bases removed from V and 8 bases from J, the gap between germline ends came to 14 bases. The CDR3 consists of 13 residues. The germline CDR1 and CDR2 sequences are MNHEY and SVGAGI. CDR3 sequence reads: CASRRPEVDIQYF. The CDR3 coding sequence is TGTGCCAGCAGACGACCTGAGGTAGACATTCAGTACTTC.

J is TRBJ2-3 and V is TRBV3-1 (or the pseudogene TRBV3-2), with a possible D match to TRBD1 (6 bases). The CDR3 contains 16 residues. Trimming took 0 bases from V and 1 from J, leaving 11 bases between them. Germline V gene lookup returns CDR1 LGHDT and CDR2 YNNKEL (reference sequence). The CDR3 DNA follows: TGTGCCAGCAGCCAAGATTCAGGGGCCGGCACAGATACGCAGTATTTT. Protein sequence: CASSQDSGAGTDTQYF.

V gene TRBV24-1 combines with J gene TRBJ1-4, with 10 bases fitting TRBD1. The V segment lost 3 bases and the J segment 5 bases; nucleotides outside the gene matches: 5. CDR1 and CDR2 from the germline V gene are KGHDR and SFDVKD. The CDR3 spans 16 residues. CDR3 in amino acids: CATSDGPTGGNEKLFF. CDR3 in DNA: TGTGCCACCAGTGATGGACCGACAGGGGGCAATGAAAAACTGTTTTTT.

The rearrangement joins TRBV5-6 to TRBJ2-5; D perhaps matches TRBD1 (6 bases). This CDR3 comprises 14 residues. Germline assignment: CDR1 SGHDT and CDR2 YYEEEE. V was trimmed by 3 bases and J by 5 bases, leaving 14 bases between them. The CDR3 DNA reads as TGTGCCAGCAGCTCTGGACAGTCCGGGGAGACCCAGTACTTC. Residues: CASSSGQSGETQYF.

The CDR3 protein is CASSAVGLAGGNTDTQYF. The CDR3 DNA follows: TGTGCCAGCAGTGCGGTCGGACTAGCGGGGGGCAACACAGATACGCAGTATTTT. V gene TRBV6-4 combines with J gene TRBJ2-3, with TRBD2 matching over 14 bases. The length of the CDR3 is 18 residues. Germline CDR1 is MRHNA and CDR2 is SNTAGT. J lost 2 bases, V lost 4 bases, and 8 bases had no gene match.